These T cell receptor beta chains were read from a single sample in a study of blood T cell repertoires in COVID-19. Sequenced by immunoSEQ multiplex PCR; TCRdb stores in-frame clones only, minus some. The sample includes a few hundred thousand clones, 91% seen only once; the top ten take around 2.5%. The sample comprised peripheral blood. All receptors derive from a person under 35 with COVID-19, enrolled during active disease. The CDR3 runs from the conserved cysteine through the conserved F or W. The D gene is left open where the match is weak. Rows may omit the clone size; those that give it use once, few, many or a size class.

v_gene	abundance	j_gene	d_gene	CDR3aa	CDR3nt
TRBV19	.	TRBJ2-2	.	CASIGEGWGGELFF	TGTGCCAGTATCGGCGAGGGTTGGGGCGGGGAGCTGTTTTTT
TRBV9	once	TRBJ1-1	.	CASSVDSLNTEAFF	TGTGCCAGCAGCGTTGACAGCCTGAACACTGAAGCTTTCTTT
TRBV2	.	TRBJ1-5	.	CASSDGRGSYQPQHF	TGTGCCAGCAGTGACGGCAGGGGCTCGTATCAGCCCCAGCATTTT
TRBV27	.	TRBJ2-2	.	CASSLKWPNTGELFF	TGTGCCAGCAGTTTAAAGTGGCCCAACACCGGGGAGCTGTTTTTT
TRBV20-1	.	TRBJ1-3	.	CSASTGLSGNTIYF	TGCAGTGCTAGTACAGGGCTCTCTGGAAACACCATATATTTT
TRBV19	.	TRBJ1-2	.	CASSIDQRGYTF	TGTGCCAGTAGTATAGACCAGCGGGGCTACACCTTC
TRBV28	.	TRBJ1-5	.	CASSFYREISNQPQHF	TGTGCCAGCAGTTTTTACAGGGAGATAAGCAATCAGCCCCAGCATTTT
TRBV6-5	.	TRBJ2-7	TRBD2	CASGMTSGSSYEQYF	TGTGCCAGTGGAATGACTAGCGGGAGCTCCTACGAGCAGTACTTC
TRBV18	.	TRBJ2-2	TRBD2	CASSRVTSGSTGELFF	TGTGCCAGCTCACGCGTGACTAGCGGGAGCACCGGGGAGCTGTTTTTT
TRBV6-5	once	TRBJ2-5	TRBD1	CASSYRGQETQYF	TGTGCCAGCAGTTACAGGGGGCAGGAGACCCAGTACTTC
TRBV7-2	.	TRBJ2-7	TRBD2	CASSSILAPSSYEQYF	TGTGCCAGCAGCTCGATACTAGCGCCGAGCTCCTACGAGCAGTACTTC
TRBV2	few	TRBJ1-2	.	CASGRGNNYGYTF	TGTGCCAGCGGTCGGGGGAATAACTATGGCTACACCTTC
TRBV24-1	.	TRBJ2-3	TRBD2	CATGAGVSDTQYF	TGTGCCACCGGGGCGGGGGTATCCGATACGCAGTATTTT
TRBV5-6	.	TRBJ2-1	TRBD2	CASSRGLAESYNEQFF	TGTGCCAGCAGCCGGGGACTAGCGGAGTCCTACAATGAGCAGTTCTTC
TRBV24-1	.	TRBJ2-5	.	CATSDLQTKGGGLQETQYF	TGTGCCACCAGTGATTTGCAAACTAAGGGAGGGGGATTACAAGAGACCCAGTACTTC
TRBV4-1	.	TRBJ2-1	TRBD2	CASSGGLAGQSSYNEQFF	TGCGCCAGCAGCGGCGGACTAGCGGGCCAGAGCTCCTACAATGAGCAGTTCTTC
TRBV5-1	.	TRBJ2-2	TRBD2	CASSLETSGRGIGELFF	TGCGCCAGCAGCTTGGAGACTAGCGGGAGAGGGATCGGGGAGCTGTTTTTT
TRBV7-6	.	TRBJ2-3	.	CASSLTGGDTQYF	TGTGCCAGCAGCTTAACCGGGGGAGATACGCAGTATTTT
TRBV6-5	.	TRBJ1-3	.	CASSQGFSGNTIYF	TGTGCCAGCAGTCAGGGATTCTCTGGAAACACCATATATTTT
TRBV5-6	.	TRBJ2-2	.	CASSPDFVARMAGELFF	TGTGCCAGCAGCCCTGATTTTGTCGCGCGGATGGCCGGGGAGCTGTTTTTT
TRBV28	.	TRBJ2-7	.	CASSDRLSYEQYF	TGTGCCAGCAGCGACAGGCTGTCCTACGAGCAGTACTTC
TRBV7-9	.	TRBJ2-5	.	CASSFRGAETQYF	TGTGCCAGCAGCTTCAGGGGAGCAGAGACCCAGTACTTC
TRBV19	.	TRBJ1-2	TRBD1	CASRTGQDYGYTF	TGTGCCAGTAGGACGGGACAGGACTATGGCTACACCTTC
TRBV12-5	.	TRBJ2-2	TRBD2	CASGPPSGRAGELFF	TGTGCTAGTGGACCTCCCAGCGGGAGGGCCGGGGAGCTGTTTTTT
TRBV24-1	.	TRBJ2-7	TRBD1	CATSDTGGSYEQYF	TGTGCCACCAGTGACACAGGGGGCTCCTACGAGCAGTACTTC
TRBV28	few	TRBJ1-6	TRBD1	CASSPRQGGSPLHF	TGTGCCAGCAGTCCGAGACAGGGGGGTTCACCCCTCCACTTT
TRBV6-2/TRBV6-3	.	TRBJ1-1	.	CASSGRGLTPNTEAFF	TGTGCCAGCAGCGGCCGGGGTTTGACTCCGAACACTGAAGCTTTCTTT
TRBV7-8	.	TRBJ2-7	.	CATNPRDWNVEQYF	TGTGCCACCAACCCGCGGGACTGGAATGTCGAGCAGTACTTC
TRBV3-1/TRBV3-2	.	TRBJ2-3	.	CASSMIRLAADTQYF	TGTGCCAGCTCCATGATTCGTCTAGCCGCTGATACGCAGTATTTT
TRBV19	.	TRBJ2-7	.	CASSITPGAYEQYF	TGTGCCAGTAGTATAACTCCCGGAGCCTACGAGCAGTACTTC
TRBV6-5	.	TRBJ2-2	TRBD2	CASSSGRTTGELFF	TGTGCCAGCAGTTCCGGGAGGACCACCGGGGAGCTGTTTTTT
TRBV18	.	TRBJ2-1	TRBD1	CASSLDRGRPDPNEQFF	TGTGCCAGCTCACTGGACAGGGGACGCCCCGACCCTAATGAGCAGTTCTTC
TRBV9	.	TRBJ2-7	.	CASSPPLVHEQYF	TGTGCCAGCAGCCCCCCTTTAGTGCACGAGCAGTACTTC
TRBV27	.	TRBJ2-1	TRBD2	CASSFLTGTSGYTEQFF	TGTGCCAGCAGTTTCCTCACCGGGACTAGCGGTTACACTGAGCAGTTCTTC
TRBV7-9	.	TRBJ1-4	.	CASSPLGGSEKLFF	TGTGCCAGCAGCCCGTTGGGTGGGAGTGAAAAACTGTTTTTT
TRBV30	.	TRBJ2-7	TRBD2	CAGTGGPYEQYF	TGTGCCGGGACGGGAGGGCCCTACGAGCAGTACTTC
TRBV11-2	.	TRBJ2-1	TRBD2	CASSSTSGPYNEQFF	TGTGCCAGCAGCTCGACTAGCGGGCCTTACAATGAGCAGTTCTTC
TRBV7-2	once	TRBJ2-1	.	CATNGEDKYNEQFF	TGTGCCACGAATGGGGAGGATAAATACAATGAGCAGTTCTTC
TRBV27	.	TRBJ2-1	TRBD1	CASSGTAYNEQFF	TGTGCCAGCAGTGGGACAGCCTACAATGAGCAGTTCTTC
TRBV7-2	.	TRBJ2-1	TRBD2	CASSPIAGASYNEQFF	TGTGCCAGCAGCCCAATAGCGGGAGCCAGCTACAATGAGCAGTTCTTC
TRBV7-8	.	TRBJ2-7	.	CASSQTFYEQYF	TGTGCCAGCAGCCAGACTTTTTACGAGCAGTACTTC
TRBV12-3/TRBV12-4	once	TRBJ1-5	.	CASSLPGQPQHF	TGTGCCAGCAGTTTACCGGGTCAGCCCCAGCATTTT
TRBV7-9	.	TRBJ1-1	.	CASSLGPGMNTEAFF	TGTGCCAGCAGCTTGGGGCCAGGGATGAACACTGAAGCTTTCTTT
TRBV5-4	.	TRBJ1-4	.	CASSPQGRDEKLFF	TGTGCCAGCAGCCCACAGGGAAGGGATGAAAAACTGTTTTTT
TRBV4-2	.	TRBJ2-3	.	CASSQGLESDTQYF	TGTGCCAGCAGCCAAGGCTTAGAATCAGATACGCAGTATTTT
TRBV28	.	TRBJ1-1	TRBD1	CASGARTGDTEAFF	TGTGCCTCAGGCGCCCGGACAGGGGACACTGAAGCTTTCTTT
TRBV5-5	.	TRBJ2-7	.	CASSLGALSSYEQYF	TGTGCCAGCAGCTTGGGAGCGCTAAGCTCCTACGAGCAGTACTTC
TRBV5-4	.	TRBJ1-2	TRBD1	CASSWGPGTGNYGYTF	TGTGCCAGCAGCTGGGGCCCCGGGACAGGGAACTATGGCTACACCTTC